This is a list of T cell receptor beta chains from one sample in a study of cytomegalovirus exposure and HLA in healthy donors. Generated by immunoSEQ multiplex PCR, the TCRdb table keeps only in-frame clones and is missing some. The data hold 150,000 to 200,000 clones, with around nine tenths observed a single time. The sequencing sample was made of PBMCs. The receptors were sampled from a woman aged 25 to 39 in good health and CMV-seronegative. Each CDR3 is given with its conserved first and last residue.

V gene: TRBV13
J gene: TRBJ2-5
CDR3 protein: CASSLLAGTGLLREQYF

V gene: TRBV5-1
J gene: TRBJ2-3
CDR3 protein: CASSQQGAEPDTQYF

V gene: TRBV7-9
J gene: TRBJ2-3
CDR3 protein: CASSLGQGEPTDTQYF

V gene: TRBV19
J gene: TRBJ2-6
CDR3 protein: CASSIGGRGYSGANVLTF

V gene: TRBV6-5
J gene: TRBJ1-1
CDR3 protein: CASSYSITGNTEAFF

V gene: TRBV4-3
J gene: TRBJ2-7
CDR3 protein: CASSQDKYNTYEQYF

V gene: TRBV7-6
J gene: TRBJ2-1
CDR3 protein: CASSLALAAAYNEQFF

V gene: TRBV5-1
J gene: TRBJ1-4
CDR3 protein: CASREADSTNEKLFF

V gene: TRBV28
J gene: TRBJ2-4
CDR3 protein: CASSLSISLAKNIQYF

V gene: TRBV6-5
J gene: TRBJ1-1
CDR3 protein: CASSYSGTANTEAFF

V gene: TRBV2
J gene: TRBJ2-3
CDR3 protein: CASSERPGGPTDTQYF

V gene: TRBV7-2
J gene: TRBJ2-7
CDR3 protein: CASSLGYWDRGIEQYF

V gene: TRBV7-6
J gene: TRBJ2-5
CDR3 protein: CASTLGTGGETQYF

V gene: TRBV7-8
J gene: TRBJ2-3
CDR3 protein: CASSLGTSGGTSTDTQYF

V gene: TRBV19
J gene: TRBJ1-1
CDR3 protein: CASSSHSGNTEAFF

V gene: TRBV28
J gene: TRBJ2-7
CDR3 protein: CASSLAGLKYEQYF

V gene: TRBV30
J gene: TRBJ1-3
CDR3 protein: CAWTHVVGDTIYF

V gene: TRBV10-3
J gene: TRBJ2-5
CDR3 protein: CAISPLAGATETQYF

V gene: TRBV2
J gene: TRBJ2-3
CDR3 protein: CASVASGDTDTQYF

V gene: TRBV5-1
J gene: TRBJ2-7
CDR3 protein: CASKPGQGAREQYF

V gene: TRBV10-3
J gene: TRBJ1-1
CDR3 protein: CAISARPGDTEAFF

V gene: TRBV5-1
J gene: .
CDR3 protein: CASSLTGSPYEQYF

V gene: TRBV6-1
J gene: TRBJ1-5
CDR3 protein: CASSEAWGQGLGQPQHF

V gene: TRBV7-3
J gene: TRBJ1-1
CDR3 protein: CASSPQGQVETEAFF

V gene: TRBV5-1
J gene: TRBJ2-6
CDR3 protein: CASSLTTGVGANVLTF